These T cell receptor beta chains were read from a single sample in a study of CD8 T cells in ankylosing spondylitis. Via MiXCR, TCRdb re-called the 5' RACE reads, giving one row per CDR3 protein. This sample has about 210,000 distinct CDR3 sequences; about 6.7% occur once, and the top ten carry 13% to 15%. Material for sequencing was blood, either unsorted or a sorted T cell fraction (not recorded which). The receptors derive from a male donor with ankylosing spondylitis. Both conserved end residues are part of each CDR3. Each record gives: V gene, CDR3 length, D gene, clone size, J gene, CDR3 DNA, CDR3 protein. The D gene is left open where the match is weak. Clone sizes are given selectively: once, few, many, or a class where the clone is expanded.

V: TRBV12-3/TRBV12-4
length: 12
D: NA
size: many
J: TRBJ2-3
DNA: TGTGCCTCCCGAGGAAGCACAGATACGCAGTATTTT
CDR3: CASRGSTDTQYF

V: TRBV27
length: 14
D: TRBD1
size: many
J: TRBJ1-5
DNA: TGTGCCACCTCTATGACAGGGGTCAATCAGCCCCAGCATTTT
CDR3: CATSMTGVNQPQHF

V: TRBV7-9
length: 13
D: NA
size: many
J: TRBJ1-4
DNA: TGTGCCAGCAGCTTCAGCAAGGCCGGTGAACTGTTTTTT
CDR3: CASSFSKAGELFF

V: TRBV29-1
length: 14
D: TRBD1
size: NA
J: TRBJ2-7
DNA: TGCAGCGTTGACCCGACAGGGGGCGGTTACGAGCAGTACTTC
CDR3: CSVDPTGGGYEQYF

V: TRBV5-6
length: 16
D: TRBD2
size: many
J: TRBJ2-1
DNA: TGTGCCAGCAGCCCCGGAGAGTGGGAGGGCCCTCATGAGCAGTTCTTC
CDR3: CASSPGEWEGPHEQFF

V: TRBV5-1
length: 14
D: TRBD1
size: many
J: TRBJ2-7
DNA: TGCGCCAGCAGCGTCCGGACAGGTGGTTTAGAGCAGTACTTC
CDR3: CASSVRTGGLEQYF

V: TRBV29-1
length: 16
D: NA
size: NA
J: TRBJ2-1
DNA: TGCAGCGTTGAATCGCCAACAGGGAGCTCCTACAATGAGCAGTTCTTC
CDR3: CSVESPTGSSYNEQFF

V: TRBV6-5
length: 18
D: NA
size: NA
J: TRBJ2-4
DNA: TGTGCCAGCAGTTACGGGCCCAGGGTAAAGGGAGTAGAAAACATTCAGTACTTC
CDR3: CASSYGPRVKGVENIQYF

V: TRBV12-3/TRBV12-4
length: 18
D: TRBD1
size: many
J: TRBJ2-3
DNA: TGTGCCAGCAGTTTTCGGGTAGGGACAGGCGGAGGCACAGATACGCAGTATTTT
CDR3: CASSFRVGTGGGTDTQYF

V: TRBV5-4
length: 14
D: TRBD2
size: NA
J: TRBJ2-7
DNA: TGTGCCAGCAGCGTGGGACTAGCGGAATACGAGCAGTACTTC
CDR3: CASSVGLAEYEQYF

V: TRBV5-1
length: 15
D: TRBD2
size: few
J: TRBJ2-6
DNA: TGCGCCAGCAGCAGCGGGGCAGGAGGGGCCAACGTCCTGACTTTC
CDR3: CASSSGAGGANVLTF

V: TRBV7-2
length: 13
D: NA
size: many
J: TRBJ1-1
DNA: TGTGCCAGCAGCTTCCGACTGAACACTGAAGCTTTCTTT
CDR3: CASSFRLNTEAFF

V: TRBV5-1
length: 16
D: NA
size: many
J: TRBJ2-1
DNA: TGCGCCAGCAGCTTGGACGGGAGCGTCTCCTACAATGAGCAGTTCTTC
CDR3: CASSLDGSVSYNEQFF

V: TRBV4-2
length: 15
D: NA
size: many
J: TRBJ2-1
DNA: TGTGCCAGCAGCCAAGTTACTAGCAGTTACAATGAGCAGTTCTTC
CDR3: CASSQVTSSYNEQFF

V: TRBV10-3
length: 13
D: NA
size: few
J: TRBJ2-7
DNA: TGTGCCATCAGTGTAACAGGCTCCTACGAGCAGTACTTC
CDR3: CAISVTGSYEQYF

V: TRBV14
length: 14
D: NA
size: NA
J: TRBJ1-1
DNA: TGTGCCAGCAGCCAAGAATGGGGCTCGGCTGAAGCTTTCTTT
CDR3: CASSQEWGSAEAFF

V: TRBV7-8
length: 16
D: NA
size: NA
J: TRBJ1-5
DNA: TGTGCCAGCAGCTTAGCGAGGCAGGGTGGCAATCAGCCCCAGCATTTT
CDR3: CASSLARQGGNQPQHF

V: TRBV24-1
length: 12
D: NA
size: many
J: TRBJ2-7
DNA: TGTGCCACCGGCGACGAGCGCTACGAGCAGTACTTC
CDR3: CATGDERYEQYF

V: TRBV29-1
length: 13
D: NA
size: many
J: TRBJ1-1
DNA: TGCAGCGTGGGGGGCAGACCTAACACTGAAGCTTTCTTT
CDR3: CSVGGRPNTEAFF

V: TRBV7-6
length: 16
D: TRBD2
size: NA
J: TRBJ2-2
DNA: TGTGCCAGCAGCTTAGGACTAGCGGGAGCGAGCGGGGAGCTGTTTTTT
CDR3: CASSLGLAGASGELFF

V: TRBV6-5
length: 16
D: NA
size: many
J: TRBJ2-4
DNA: TGTGCCAGCAGTTACGACGGGGGGCTATCCAAAAACATTCAGTACTTC
CDR3: CASSYDGGLSKNIQYF

V: TRBV29-1
length: 13
D: TRBD1
size: NA
J: TRBJ2-7
DNA: TGCAGCGTGTGGACAGGGATTTCCTACGAGCAGTACTTC
CDR3: CSVWTGISYEQYF

V: TRBV5-1
length: 13
D: NA
size: NA
J: TRBJ1-2
DNA: TGCGCCAGCAGCTTGGGAGAAAGCTATGGCTACACCTTC
CDR3: CASSLGESYGYTF

V: TRBV25-1
length: 15
D: NA
size: many
J: TRBJ1-2
DNA: TGTGCCAGCAGTGATTGGGGGGGCAGTAACTATGGCTACACCTTC
CDR3: CASSDWGGSNYGYTF

V: TRBV7-9
length: 15
D: NA
size: many
J: TRBJ2-4
DNA: TGTGCCAGCAGCTTAGATAGGGCTTCCAAAAACATTCAGTACTTC
CDR3: CASSLDRASKNIQYF

V: TRBV7-8
length: 16
D: NA
size: once
J: TRBJ2-3
DNA: TGTGCCAGCAGCCCGTTGAGGAACCCTAGCACAGATACGCAGTATTTT
CDR3: CASSPLRNPSTDTQYF

V: TRBV6-5
length: 15
D: NA
size: many
J: TRBJ2-7
DNA: TGTGCCAGCAGTTACTTCGACTCCACGGTCTACGAGCAGTACTTC
CDR3: CASSYFDSTVYEQYF

V: TRBV3-1
length: 18
D: NA
size: few
J: TRBJ2-1
DNA: TGTGCCAGCAGCCAGGAATTGTTGGGGGCCGGTAATTGGAATGAGCAGTTCTTC
CDR3: CASSQELLGAGNWNEQFF

V: TRBV20-1
length: 14
D: TRBD1
size: many
J: TRBJ2-5
DNA: TGCAGTGCTAGTCCCTGGACAGGCCAAGAGACCCAGTACTTC
CDR3: CSASPWTGQETQYF

V: TRBV21-1
length: 19
D: NA
size: NA
J: TRBJ2-2
DNA: TGTGCCAGCCCTCCTTGGGCCGACCCGGGATACAACAACACCGGGGAGCTGTTTTTT
CDR3: CASPPWADPGYNNTGELFF

V: TRBV28
length: 16
D: TRBD1
size: many
J: TRBJ1-4
DNA: TGTGCCAGCACCCCTTTCAGGGGGGAACATGATGAAAAACTGTTTTTT
CDR3: CASTPFRGEHDEKLFF

V: TRBV7-9
length: 14
D: NA
size: many
J: TRBJ2-1
DNA: TGTGCCAGCAGCCCTAGGGCTAAGTACAATGAGCAGTTCTTC
CDR3: CASSPRAKYNEQFF

V: TRBV11-3
length: 14
D: TRBD1
size: NA
J: TRBJ2-7
DNA: TGTGCCAGCAGCCCCGGGACAGGGAAGGGCGAGCAGTACTTC
CDR3: CASSPGTGKGEQYF

V: TRBV11-2
length: 13
D: NA
size: many
J: TRBJ2-2
DNA: TGTGCCAGCAGCTTAAACGGACTTGGGGAGCTGTTTTTT
CDR3: CASSLNGLGELFF

V: TRBV10-3
length: 13
D: NA
size: few
J: TRBJ2-3
DNA: TGTGCCATCAGTGAGTCGTATACTATGGAAGGATATTTT
CDR3: CAISESYTMEGYF

V: TRBV20-1
length: 12
D: TRBD2
size: NA
J: TRBJ2-7
DNA: TGCAGTGCCCGCGGGGACTACTACGAGCAGTACTTC
CDR3: CSARGDYYEQYF

V: TRBV27
length: 14
D: TRBD1
size: many
J: TRBJ1-3
DNA: TGTGCCAGCAGTTTAACAGGGGCTGGAAACACCATATATTTT
CDR3: CASSLTGAGNTIYF

V: TRBV27
length: 14
D: NA
size: many
J: TRBJ1-2
DNA: TGTGCCAGCAGTCCAGAGGACAGTGGCTATGGCTACACCTTC
CDR3: CASSPEDSGYGYTF

V: TRBV28
length: 16
D: NA
size: many
J: TRBJ1-1
DNA: TGTGCCAGCAGTTTGGAGGGCGTGGGGTCGTCGAGGAAAGCTTTCTTT
CDR3: CASSLEGVGSSRKAFF

V: TRBV7-2
length: 13
D: NA
size: many
J: TRBJ2-3
DNA: TGTGCCAGCAGCTTAGCACCCGCAGATACGCAGTATTTT
CDR3: CASSLAPADTQYF

V: TRBV9
length: 14
D: NA
size: many
J: TRBJ2-7
DNA: TGTGCCAGCAGCGTAGAGGCAGCCTCCTACGAGCAGTACTTC
CDR3: CASSVEAASYEQYF

V: TRBV28
length: 17
D: TRBD1
size: few
J: TRBJ1-1
DNA: TGTGCCAGCAGTTTGGTAAGAGGGACAGGGGGCCGCACTGAAGCTTTCTTT
CDR3: CASSLVRGTGGRTEAFF

V: TRBV5-5
length: 14
D: NA
size: NA
J: TRBJ2-7
DNA: TGTGCCAGCAGCTTGACAGGATTTCCCTACGAGCAGTACTTC
CDR3: CASSLTGFPYEQYF

V: TRBV6-5
length: 14
D: NA
size: many
J: TRBJ2-2
DNA: TGTGCCAGCAGTTCGGGGACCCGGCGGGGGGAGCTGTTTTTT
CDR3: CASSSGTRRGELFF

V: TRBV7-9
length: 14
D: NA
size: many
J: TRBJ2-7
DNA: TGTGCCAGCAGCAACAGGAGAGACGACTACGAGCAGTACTTC
CDR3: CASSNRRDDYEQYF

V: TRBV27
length: 14
D: TRBD2
size: many
J: TRBJ2-7
DNA: TGTGCCAGCAGTCTAGCGGGGGGGATATACGAGCAGTACTTC
CDR3: CASSLAGGIYEQYF

V: TRBV28
length: 14
D: TRBD1
size: many
J: TRBJ2-1
DNA: TGTGCCAGCAGCCAGGGACAGGGGAACGGCCTCCAGTTCTTC
CDR3: CASSQGQGNGLQFF

V: TRBV4-3
length: 16
D: NA
size: few
J: TRBJ2-6
DNA: TGCGCCAGCAGCCAAGATTTGCAGTCCAGGGCCAACGTCCTGACTTTC
CDR3: CASSQDLQSRANVLTF

V: TRBV6-1
length: 15
D: NA
size: NA
J: TRBJ1-2
DNA: TGTGCCAGCACCCTCCTATGGGGGCGCGACTATGGCTACACCTTC
CDR3: CASTLLWGRDYGYTF

V: TRBV7-2
length: 15
D: NA
size: few
J: TRBJ2-1
DNA: TGTGCCAGCACCCTCCCCCTAAGCTCCTACAATGAGCAGTTCTTC
CDR3: CASTLPLSSYNEQFF

V: TRBV6-2/TRBV6-3
length: 19
D: TRBD2
size: many
J: TRBJ2-1
DNA: TGTGCCAGCAGTTACTTCGACGGACTAGCGGGAGGAGGGTACAATGAGCAGTTCTTC
CDR3: CASSYFDGLAGGGYNEQFF

V: TRBV9
length: 15
D: NA
size: many
J: TRBJ1-2
DNA: TGTGCCAGCAGTCAGGACGGGGTGTTTAACTATGGCTACACCTTC
CDR3: CASSQDGVFNYGYTF

V: TRBV13
length: 15
D: TRBD1
size: many
J: TRBJ2-7
DNA: TGTGCCAGCAGCCAAGCCGGGACAGGGTCTAATGAGCAGTACTTC
CDR3: CASSQAGTGSNEQYF

V: TRBV9
length: 14
D: NA
size: many
J: TRBJ1-1
DNA: TGTGCCAGCAGCTCGCGGGACAAGAACACTGAAGCTTTCTTT
CDR3: CASSSRDKNTEAFF